The T cell receptor (beta chain) described here comes from a study of cytomegalovirus exposure and HLA in healthy donors. The table lists this clone with a few counts. Its antigen is not known. Germline loops: CDR1 SGHVS, CDR2 FQNEAQ. V was clipped by 5 bases and J by 3 bases; unmatched bases: 21. This CDR3 is 20 amino acids long. Study observations and caveats: Researchers reported in a later analysis that a missense DCLRE1C variant was tied to TCR beta V- and J-gene trimming.

PCR was performed using 60 Vbeta and 13 Jbeta primers. TCRdb keeps only in-frame clones here, not all; method: immunoSEQ multiplex PCR. The sample holds around 150,000 clones, approximately 82% seen once. Input material: PBMCs. The receptor was isolated from a male donor in good health and CMV-seropositive. The chain couples TRBV7-8 to TRBJ1-1; 10 bases fit TRBD1. In nucleotides, the CDR3 is TGTGCCAGCAGCATAGGGATGTGGAGGACAGGGGGGGATGGGGACACTGAAGCTTTCTTT. This gives the protein CASSIGMWRTGGDGDTEAFF.